This TCR beta chain comes out of a study of shared clonotypes between healthy human individuals (dated by TCRdb to the early 2020s). Regarding the research as a whole: The cohort comprised a couple of women and a few men aged 18 to 49 years. For each donor, CD4 naive and CD4 memory were each run on three plates, CD8 naive on two plates, and CD8 memory on one plate. To estimate repertoire size and how much clonotypes are shared between individuals, the study performed deep sequencing of blood TCR repertoires from roughly five healthy adults. Different laboratories and diverse techniques were used to prepare libraries and sequence TCR repertoires, to increase sequencing depth and limit assay-specific biases. Each donor's leukapheresis produced roughly between roughly 0.94 and 9.5 billion PBMCs. Results and caveats for the whole study, not just this receptor: Higher generation probabilities were observed for clonotypes shared by all four sorted-subset donors than for non-shared clonotypes. Even with the large sequencing depth, rarefaction of the sorted-subset datasets indicated that sequencing was incomplete. Naive subsets generally had larger estimated clonotype richness than memory subsets did. Pairwise subsampling indicated that sequencing depth was expected to affect the degree of clonotype sharing among donors. About 5% of naive CD4, 3% to 4% of naive CD8, 2.3% of memory CD4, and approximately 0.4% of memory CD8 clonotypes were shared across several donors. Sampling was restricted to blood, and TCR repertoires in tissue are likely to differ from TCR repertoires in blood. Because the study included a small number of donors, the genetic and exposure-history diversity represented was limited.

CD8 naive samples consisted of CD45RO-negative cells that were positively selected for CCR7, yielding a CD45RA+CCR7+ population without TemRA cells. The donors were healthy, HIV-negative adults who had no recently reported acute infections or vaccinations. All donors were Caucasian adults living in Nashville, Tennessee, USA. Blood was obtained by leukapheresis, after which PBMCs were separated by Ficoll-Histopaque density gradient centrifugation and cryopreserved in liquid nitrogen vapor phase. Analytical flow cytometry was used to check the purity and quantity of each magnetically sorted T cell population. Genomic DNA was isolated from each sorted fraction and quantified by UV absorbance on a Nanodrop 2000c. Details on this clone: Its antigen is currently not known. No clone much larger than this one lies a single base away; base qualities are absent.

TCR CDR3 regions were amplified from genomic DNA by multiplex PCR using the deep immunoSEQ assay. Extracted genomic DNA from each cell subset was distributed evenly across all wells of several immunoSEQ 96-well plates, and each plate was treated as a replicate. Each replicate PCR for sorted subsets received 200 ng genomic DNA, equal to 28,000 or so T cell genomes. The purified libraries were quantified using a Qubit 3.0 fluorometer, sized with a Bioanalyzer 2100, and then quantified again using the KAPA Library Quantification kit. Every immunoSEQ 96-well plate was sequenced on a separate single-read 150-cycle Illumina NextSeq 550 flow cell. As for the authors' bioinformatics: Because the immunoSEQ output included only junctional sequences and no quality scores, the filtering could not be the same as the filtering used for full-length reads. Sequences were annotated with PyIR, a Python wrapper for IgBLAST v1.9, and V/J genes and CDR3 were assigned using IMGT germline references. Reads were filtered out if the reads had weak V/J assignments (E-value above 1e-6), no CDR3, stop codons, out-of-frame junctions, or ambiguous translated residues. V3J clonotypes were defined by identical inferred V gene, J gene, and CDR3 amino acid sequence. Percentage overlap between repertoires was calculated by dividing the number of shared unique clonotypes by the size of the smaller repertoire. Richness of each repertoire was evaluated using RTK rarefaction, the Chao1 estimator, and Recon v2.1 estimates of unobserved clonotypes. Generation probabilities for all TCRbeta clonotypes obtained by the gDNA method from several donors were computed using OLGA. Imported from immuneACCESS, the table was reduced by TCRdb to in-frame sequences with V and J called. These copies leave out some clones; in studies compared against another copy, an unresolved V gene accounts for under half, and the cause of the remainder is not known. That table is the source of V, J and clone size, and D and trimming were worked out from the DNA. This sample holds more than 600,000 clones; approximately 90% were observed only once. Of the sample, 24% is held by the ten largest clones.

The cysteine opens and the phenylalanine closes a CDR3 of 13 amino acids. Only the CDR3 region is kept as DNA, spanning 39 bases read in frame from base 1. The V end loses 4 bases and the J end loses 2 bases, and a stretch of 6 bases separates them. CDR1 SGHDN and CDR2 FVKESK were looked up in the germline V gene. The chain is assembled from TRBV14 and TRBJ2-1, with the D segment identity uncertain. The source material was naive CD8+ T cells sorted from blood. The sample's cell subset or site label, in plain terms: CD45RA+CCR7+. This receptor was taken from a man aged 25-45 years in good health. At the DNA level, the sequence is TGTGCCAGCAGCCTTAGCACCTACAATGAGCAGTTCTTC. Its coded protein is CASSLSTYNEQFF.